These 11 T cell receptor beta chains were all obtained from the same sample, sequenced in a study of cytomegalovirus exposure and HLA in healthy donors. Vbeta (60) and Jbeta (13) primers were used in the PCR. Here immunoSEQ multiplex PCR was the method, and the copy in TCRdb shows in-frame clones only, minus some. The data show 65,000 to 75,000 clones, roughly 79% seen once. The sample taken for sequencing was PBMCs. The receptors were gathered from a man aged 50 to 59 in good health and CMV-seronegative.

The rearrangement links TRBV10-2 to TRBJ2-7; 7 bases fit TRBD1. Germline loops: CDR1 WSHSY, CDR2 SAAADI. V shed 7 bases and J 3 bases; nucleotides not matched to a gene: 6. The CDR3 runs 13 residues. CDR3: CASNNRDSYEQYF. Written as DNA, the CDR3 is TGCGCCAGCAACAACCGGGACAGCTACGAGCAGTACTTC.

The chain has TRBV5-1 and TRBJ1-4; D gene unclear. CDR1 and CDR2 from the germline V gene are SGHRS and YFSETQ. The CDR3 runs to 15 residues. The germline V and J ends were trimmed by 5 bases and 0 bases, with 11 bases remaining between them. CDR3 residues: CASSRGGATNEKLFF. CDR3 bases: TGCGCCAGCAGTCGGGGAGGAGCAACTAATGAAAAACTGTTTTTT.

In this sample, this clone turned up once. The chain combines TRBV29-1 with TRBJ2-3; TRBD2 is a possible D gene (6 bases). Germline V gives CDR1 SQVTM, CDR2 ANQGSEA. There are 13 residues in the CDR3. The V end was cut by 6 bases, the J end by 0 bases, with 10 bases between. The CDR3 reads CSVPGTSTDTQYF. CDR3 coding DNA: TGCAGCGTCCCCGGGACTAGCACAGATACGCAGTATTTT.

The J gene is TRBJ1-1, the V gene TRBV30; D is unclear. The germline gives CDR1 GTSNPN, CDR2 SVGIG (reference sequence). The CDR3 covers 12 residues. Deletions cut 2 bases from V and 2 bases from J, with 6 bases between. The chain's CDR3 is CAWSPYNTEAFF. Here the CDR3 DNA reads TGTGCCTGGAGTCCCTACAACACTGAAGCTTTCTTT. The complete variable domain, with remaining parts taken from reference TRBV30 and TRBJ1-1, reads SQTIHQWPATLVQPVGSPLSLECTVEGTSNPNLYWYRQAAGRGLQLLFYSVGIGQISSEVPQNLSASRPQDRQFILSSKKLLLSDSGFYLCAWSPYNTEAFFGQGTRLTVV.

The chain combines TRBV15 with TRBJ2-2, with 8 nucleotides matching TRBD1. The V gene end was trimmed by 6 bases and the J gene end by 1 base; junction bases not matched to a gene: 7. Germline CDR1 and CDR2: LNHNV and YYDKDF (reference sequence). This CDR3 region has 16 residues. The CDR3 nucleotides read TGTGCCACCAGGGAAACCGGGACAGGGAACACCGGGGAGCTGTTTTTT. This gives the protein CATRETGTGNTGELFF.

This clone was recorded only once. V usage is TRBV6-5 and J usage is TRBJ1-2; 9 nucleotides agree with TRBD1. The CDR3 is made up of 14 amino acids. With 6 bases clipped from V and 3 bases from J, the junction kept 5 bases outside the gene matches. Germline V gene sequence: CDR1 MNHEY, CDR2 SVGAGI. CDR3 loop: CASSRTGVDYGYTF. CDR3 sequence (DNA): TGTGCCAGCAGCCGGACAGGGGTGGACTATGGCTACACCTTC.

J is TRBJ2-7 and V is TRBV27; D might be TRBD1 (5 bases). The V gene lost 2 bases and the J gene lost 2 bases, with 10 bases spanning the gap. Germline CDR1 and CDR2: MNHEY and SMNVEV (reference sequence). The CDR3 extends over 14 amino acids. CDR3 amino acids: CASSLSWTTYEQYF. CDR3 nucleotides: TGTGCCAGCAGTTTAAGCTGGACAACCTACGAGCAGTACTTC.

The J gene is TRBJ1-2, the V gene TRBV5-1; D gene uncertain. The CDR3 runs to 12 residues. V was trimmed by 0 bases and J by 5 bases, leaving 5 bases between them. Germline CDR1 SGHRS, CDR2 YFSETQ. The CDR3 reads CASSLAGYGYTF. The CDR3 DNA is TGCGCCAGCAGCTTGGCCGGGTATGGCTACACCTTC.

The rearrangement joins TRBV11-2 to TRBJ2-2, with TRBD1 identical over 8 bases. V lost 5 bases to trimming and J lost 7 bases; unmatched junction nucleotides: 6. CDR1 and CDR2 (germline): SGHAT, FQNNGV. The CDR3 consists of 14 residues. CDR3 residues: CASSPGQGLGELFF. CDR3 nucleotide sequence: TGTGCCAGCAGCCCCGGACAGGGACTCGGGGAGCTGTTTTTT.

This clone was observed a single time. This chain uses TRBV7-2 with TRBJ1-2, with 8 nucleotides matching TRBD1. The CDR3 runs to 13 residues. Germline V gene lookup returns CDR1 SGHTA and CDR2 FQGNSA. Germline trimming cut 5 bases from V and 6 bases from J; bases unmatched to any gene: 5. CDR3 sequence reads: CASSPTGVHGYTF. The CDR3 nucleotides are TGTGCCAGCAGCCCGACAGGGGTCCATGGCTACACCTTC. The full variable domain, its missing parts supplied by reference TRBV7-2 and TRBJ1-2, is GAGVSQSPSNKVTEKGKDVELRCDPISGHTALYWYRQSLGQGLEFLIYFQGNSAPDKSGLPSDRFSAERTGGSVSTLTIQRTQQEDSAVYLCASSPTGVHGYTFGSGTRLTVV.

The chain links TRBV28 to TRBJ1-2; D uncertain. Germline loops: CDR1 MDHEN, CDR2 SYDVKM. The CDR3 totals 14 residues. Trimming stripped 4 bases from V and 8 bases from J, with 17 bases between. CDR3 sequence reads: CASSSLDIRRGYTF. The CDR3 DNA sequence: TGTGCCAGCAGTTCACTTGACATACGTCGGGGCTACACCTTC.